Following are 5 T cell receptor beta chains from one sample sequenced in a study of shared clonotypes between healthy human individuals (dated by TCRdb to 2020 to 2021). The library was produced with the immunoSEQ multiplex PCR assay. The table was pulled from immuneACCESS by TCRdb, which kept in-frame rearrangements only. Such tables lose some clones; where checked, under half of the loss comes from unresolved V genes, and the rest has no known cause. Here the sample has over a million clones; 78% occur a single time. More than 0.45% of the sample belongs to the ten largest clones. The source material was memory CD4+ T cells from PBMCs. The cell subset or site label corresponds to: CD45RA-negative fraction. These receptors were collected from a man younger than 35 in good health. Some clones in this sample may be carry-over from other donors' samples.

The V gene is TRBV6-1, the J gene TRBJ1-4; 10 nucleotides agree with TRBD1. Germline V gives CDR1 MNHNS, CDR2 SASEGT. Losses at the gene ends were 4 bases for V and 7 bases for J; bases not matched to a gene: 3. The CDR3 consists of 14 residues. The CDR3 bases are TGTGCCAGCAGTGGGGGACAGGGGAGTGAAAAACTGTTTTTT. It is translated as CASSGGQGSEKLFF.

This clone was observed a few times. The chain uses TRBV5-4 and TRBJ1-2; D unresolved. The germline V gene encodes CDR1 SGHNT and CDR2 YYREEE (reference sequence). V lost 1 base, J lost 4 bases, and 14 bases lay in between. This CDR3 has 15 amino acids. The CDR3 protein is CASSLSPAGSYGYTF. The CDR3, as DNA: TGTGCCAGCAGCTTGTCCCCGGCGGGTAGCTATGGCTACACCTTC.

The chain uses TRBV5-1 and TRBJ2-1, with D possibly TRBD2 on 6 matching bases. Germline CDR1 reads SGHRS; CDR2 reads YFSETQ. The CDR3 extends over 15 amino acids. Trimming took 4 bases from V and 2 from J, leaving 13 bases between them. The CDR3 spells CASSLASTTYNEQFF. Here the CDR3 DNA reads TGCGCCAGCAGCCTAGCGAGCACCACCTACAATGAGCAGTTCTTC.

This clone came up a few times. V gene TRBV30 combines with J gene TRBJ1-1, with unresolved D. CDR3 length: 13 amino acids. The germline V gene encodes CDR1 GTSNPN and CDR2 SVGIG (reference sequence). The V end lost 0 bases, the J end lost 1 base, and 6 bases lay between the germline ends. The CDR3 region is CAWSVQANTEAFF. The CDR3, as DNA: TGTGCCTGGAGTGTACAAGCGAACACTGAAGCTTTCTTT.

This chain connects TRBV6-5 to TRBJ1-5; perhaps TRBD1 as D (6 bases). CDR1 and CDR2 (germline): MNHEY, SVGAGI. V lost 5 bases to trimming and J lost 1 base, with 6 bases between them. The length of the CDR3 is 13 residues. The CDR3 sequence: CASSTGSNQPQHF. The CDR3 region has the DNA TGTGCCAGCAGTACAGGGAGCAATCAGCCCCAGCATTTT.